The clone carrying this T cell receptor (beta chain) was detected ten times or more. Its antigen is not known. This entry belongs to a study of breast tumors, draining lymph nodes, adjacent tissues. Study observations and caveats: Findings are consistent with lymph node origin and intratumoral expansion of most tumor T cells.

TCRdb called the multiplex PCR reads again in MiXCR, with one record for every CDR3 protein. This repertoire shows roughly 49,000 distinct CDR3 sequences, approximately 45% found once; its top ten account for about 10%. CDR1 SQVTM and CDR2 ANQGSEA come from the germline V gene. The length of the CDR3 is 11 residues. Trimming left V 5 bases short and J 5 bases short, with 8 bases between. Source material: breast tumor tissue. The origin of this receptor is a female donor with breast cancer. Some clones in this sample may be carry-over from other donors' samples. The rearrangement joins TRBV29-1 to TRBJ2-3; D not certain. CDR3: CSVLQGDTQYF. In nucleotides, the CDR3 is TGCAGCGTTTTACAAGGAGATACGCAGTATTTT.